The TCR beta chain described here comes from a study of metastatic and nonmetastatic thyroid tumors. Across the study: Where malignant and benign thyroid patients were concerned, repertoires were compared across blood and tumor or nodule tissue.

Using MiXCR, TCRdb re-called clones from the PCR reads. The sample includes 15,000 to 20,000 clones, around a fifth of them seen just once. Every patient underwent thyroid surgery untreated. The sequenced material came from adjacent normal tissue. The receptor's source is a female donor with papillary thyroid cancer or a benign thyroid nodule (not recorded which). Some clones in this sample may be carry-over from other donors' samples.

The CDR3: CSAYSGEESSPLHF. The DNA of the CDR3 is TGCAGTGCGTACTCGGGGGAGGAGTCATCACCCCTCCACTTT. The chain links TRBV20-1 to TRBJ1-6; possible D gene TRBD1, 5 bases. This CDR3 has 14 amino acids. V was clipped by 6 bases and J by 10 bases, with 19 bases between them. Per germline, CDR1 DFQATT and CDR2 SNEGSKA (reference sequence).